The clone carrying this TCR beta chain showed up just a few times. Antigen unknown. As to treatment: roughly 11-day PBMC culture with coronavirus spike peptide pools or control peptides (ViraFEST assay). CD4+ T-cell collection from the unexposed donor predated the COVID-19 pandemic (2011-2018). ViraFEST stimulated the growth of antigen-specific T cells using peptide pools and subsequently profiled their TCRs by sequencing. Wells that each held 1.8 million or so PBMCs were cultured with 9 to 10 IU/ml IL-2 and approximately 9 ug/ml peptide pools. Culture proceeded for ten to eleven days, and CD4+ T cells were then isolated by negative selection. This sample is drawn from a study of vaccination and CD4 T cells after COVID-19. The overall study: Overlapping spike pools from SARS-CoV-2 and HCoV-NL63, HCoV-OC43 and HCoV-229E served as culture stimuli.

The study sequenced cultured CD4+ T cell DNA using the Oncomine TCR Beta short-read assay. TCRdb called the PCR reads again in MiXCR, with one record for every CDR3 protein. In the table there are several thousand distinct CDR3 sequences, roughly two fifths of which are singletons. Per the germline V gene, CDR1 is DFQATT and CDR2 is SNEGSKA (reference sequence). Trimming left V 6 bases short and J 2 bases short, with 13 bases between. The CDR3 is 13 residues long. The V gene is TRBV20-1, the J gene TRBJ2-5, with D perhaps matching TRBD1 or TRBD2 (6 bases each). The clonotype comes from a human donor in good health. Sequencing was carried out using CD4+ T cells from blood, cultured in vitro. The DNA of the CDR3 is TGCAGTGCGGCACGGGGGCCGCAAGAGACCCAGTACTTC. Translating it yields CSAARGPQETQYF.